What follows is one T cell receptor (beta chain) and its context. The CDR3 sequence is 12 residues long. The germline V gene has CDR1 DFQATT and CDR2 SNEGSKA (reference sequence). Trimming pared 5 bases from V and 5 bases from J, leaving 12 bases between. The data originate from a study of T-cell reconstitution after alpha-beta-depleted transplantation in children. Unique molecular identifiers featured in how the TCRbeta library was prepared. TCRdb redid the calling of the PCR reads with MiXCR, one entry per CDR3 protein. The sample lists roughly 610,000 distinct CDR3 sequences, 10% occurring once. Here the sequenced sample was PBMCs from the stem cell graft donor, taken from the stem cell graft. J is TRBJ1-1 and V is TRBV20-1, with D unclear. This clonotype was obtained from a human donor who donated a stem cell graft to a child with acute myeloid leukemia. In nucleotides, the CDR3 is TGCAGTGCTCATAGAGGCGGGACTGAAGCTTTCTTT. It specifies CSAHRGGTEAFF.